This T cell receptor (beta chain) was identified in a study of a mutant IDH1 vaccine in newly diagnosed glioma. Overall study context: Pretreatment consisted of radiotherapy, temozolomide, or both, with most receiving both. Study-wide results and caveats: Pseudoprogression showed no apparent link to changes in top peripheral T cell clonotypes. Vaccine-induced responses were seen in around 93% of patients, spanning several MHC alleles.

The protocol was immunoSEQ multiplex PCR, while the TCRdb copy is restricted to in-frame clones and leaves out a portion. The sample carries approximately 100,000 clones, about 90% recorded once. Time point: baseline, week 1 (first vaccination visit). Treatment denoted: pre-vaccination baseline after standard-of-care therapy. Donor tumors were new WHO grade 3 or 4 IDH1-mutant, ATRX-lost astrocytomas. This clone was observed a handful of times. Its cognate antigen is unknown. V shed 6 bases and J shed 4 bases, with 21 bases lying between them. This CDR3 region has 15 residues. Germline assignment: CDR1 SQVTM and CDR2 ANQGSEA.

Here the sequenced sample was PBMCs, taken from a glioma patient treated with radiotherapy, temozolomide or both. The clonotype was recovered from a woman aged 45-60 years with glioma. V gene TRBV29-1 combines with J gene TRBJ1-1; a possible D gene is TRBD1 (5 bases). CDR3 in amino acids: CSVPLGGGWSTEAFF. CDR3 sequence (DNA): TGCAGCGTCCCACTGGGCGGGGGATGGAGCACTGAAGCTTTCTTT.